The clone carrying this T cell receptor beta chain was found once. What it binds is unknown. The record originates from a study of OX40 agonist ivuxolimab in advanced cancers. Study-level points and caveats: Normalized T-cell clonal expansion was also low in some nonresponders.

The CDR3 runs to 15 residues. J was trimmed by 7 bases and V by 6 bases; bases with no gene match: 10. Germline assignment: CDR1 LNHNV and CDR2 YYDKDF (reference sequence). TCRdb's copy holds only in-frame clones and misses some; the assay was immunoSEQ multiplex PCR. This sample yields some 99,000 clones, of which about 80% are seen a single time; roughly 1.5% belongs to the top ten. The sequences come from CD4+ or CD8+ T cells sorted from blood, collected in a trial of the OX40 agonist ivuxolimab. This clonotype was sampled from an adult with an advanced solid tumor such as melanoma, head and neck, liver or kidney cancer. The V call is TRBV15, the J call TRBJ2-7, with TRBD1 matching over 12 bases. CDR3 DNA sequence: TGTGCCACCAGGAAGGAGGGACAGGGGGCGCGGGAGCAGTACTTC. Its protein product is CATRKEGQGAREQYF.